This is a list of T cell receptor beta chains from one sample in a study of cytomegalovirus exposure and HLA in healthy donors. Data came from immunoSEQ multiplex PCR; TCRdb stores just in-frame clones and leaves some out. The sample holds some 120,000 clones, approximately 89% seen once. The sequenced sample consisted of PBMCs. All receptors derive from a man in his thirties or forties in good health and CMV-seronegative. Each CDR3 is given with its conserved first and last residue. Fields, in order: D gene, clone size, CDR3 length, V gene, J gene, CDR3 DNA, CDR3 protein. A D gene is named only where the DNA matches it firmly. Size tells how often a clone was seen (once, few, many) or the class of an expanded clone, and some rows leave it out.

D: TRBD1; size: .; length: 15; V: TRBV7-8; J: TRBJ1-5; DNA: TGTGCCAGCAGTCAGGGACAGGCGAGCAATCAGCCCCAGCATTTT; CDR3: CASSQGQASNQPQHF
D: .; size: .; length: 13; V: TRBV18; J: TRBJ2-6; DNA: TGTGCCAGCTCGCCAACAGGGGCCAACGTCCTGACTTTC; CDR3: CASSPTGANVLTF
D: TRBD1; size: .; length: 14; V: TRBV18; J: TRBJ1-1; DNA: TGTGCCAGCTCAACTGGACAGGGGAACACTGAAGCTTTCTTT; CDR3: CASSTGQGNTEAFF
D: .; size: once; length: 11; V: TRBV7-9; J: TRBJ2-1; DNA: TGTGCCAGCAGCCCAGGGAATGAGCAGTTCTTC; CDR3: CASSPGNEQFF
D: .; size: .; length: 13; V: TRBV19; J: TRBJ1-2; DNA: TGTGCCAGTAGTGCGGGTAACTTTTATGGCTACACCTTC; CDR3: CASSAGNFYGYTF
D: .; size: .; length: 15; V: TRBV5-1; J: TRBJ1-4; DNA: TGCGCCAGCAGCTTGGCGGGTCAAACTAATGAAAAACTGTTTTTT; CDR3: CASSLAGQTNEKLFF
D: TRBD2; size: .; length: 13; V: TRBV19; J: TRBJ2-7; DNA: TGTGCCAGTAGCGGGGGGGCGAGCTACGAGCAGTACTTC; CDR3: CASSGGASYEQYF
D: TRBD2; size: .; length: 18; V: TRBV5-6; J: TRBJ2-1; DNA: TGTGCCAGCAGTTTTGGGACTAGCGGGGGAGATTCCTACAATGAGCAGTTCTTC; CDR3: CASSFGTSGGDSYNEQFF
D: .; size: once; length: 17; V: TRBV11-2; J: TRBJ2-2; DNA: TGTGCCAGCAGCTACGCCTGGAGGGGGCGCGGCACCGGGGAGCTGTTTTTT; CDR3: CASSYAWRGRGTGELFF
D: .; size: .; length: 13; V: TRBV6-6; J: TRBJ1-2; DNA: TGTGCCAGCAGTTACGCGGGTCTGGATGGCTACACCTTC; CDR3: CASSYAGLDGYTF
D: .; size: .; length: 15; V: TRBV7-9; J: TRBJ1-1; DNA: TGTGCCAGCAGCTTAGTGGCCAGAAAGAACACTGAAGCTTTCTTT; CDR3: CASSLVARKNTEAFF
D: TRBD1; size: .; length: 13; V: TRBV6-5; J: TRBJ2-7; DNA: TGTGCCAGCAGTTACGGGACAGGGTACGAGCAGTACTTC; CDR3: CASSYGTGYEQYF
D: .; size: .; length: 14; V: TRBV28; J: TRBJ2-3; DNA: TGTGCCAGCAGGCCAACTGGTAGCACAGATACGCAGTATTTT; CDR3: CASRPTGSTDTQYF
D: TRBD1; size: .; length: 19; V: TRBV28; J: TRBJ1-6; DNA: TGTGCCAGCAGTTATCCCCCCGGGTCAGGGGGCTATTATAATTCACCCCTCCACTTT; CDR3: CASSYPPGSGGYYNSPLHF
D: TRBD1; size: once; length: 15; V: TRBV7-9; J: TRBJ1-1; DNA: TGTGCCAGCAGCCCCGACAGGGGGGGAAACACTGAAGCTTTCTTT; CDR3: CASSPDRGGNTEAFF
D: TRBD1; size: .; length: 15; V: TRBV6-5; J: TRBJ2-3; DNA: TGTGCCAGCAGTCGGGACAGATCGGGCACAGATACGCAGTATTTT; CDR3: CASSRDRSGTDTQYF
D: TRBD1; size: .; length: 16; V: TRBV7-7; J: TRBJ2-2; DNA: TGTGCCAGCAGCTTTGGGACAGGGGGCCGAGGCGGGGAGCTGTTTTTT; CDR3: CASSFGTGGRGGELFF
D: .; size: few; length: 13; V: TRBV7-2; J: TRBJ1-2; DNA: TGTGCCAGCAGCTTAAAGCCAGGATCCCTACGGACCTTC; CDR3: CASSLKPGSLRTF
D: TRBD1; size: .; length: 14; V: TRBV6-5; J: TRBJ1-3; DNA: TGTGCCAGCAGTTACCAAGGACAGGGCGACACCATATATTTT; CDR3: CASSYQGQGDTIYF
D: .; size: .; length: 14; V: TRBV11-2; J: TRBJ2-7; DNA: TGTGCCAGCAGCTTAGCAGGGCTCTCCTACGAGCAGTACTTC; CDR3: CASSLAGLSYEQYF
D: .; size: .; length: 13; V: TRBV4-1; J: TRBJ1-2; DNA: TGCGCCAGCAGCCAAGCCTCCCCCAAAAGCCCCACCTTC; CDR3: CASSQASPKSPTF
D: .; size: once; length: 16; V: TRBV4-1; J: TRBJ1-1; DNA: TGCGCCAGCAGCCAAGAAGGGGTCTTACTTGACACTGAAGCTTTCTTT; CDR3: CASSQEGVLLDTEAFF
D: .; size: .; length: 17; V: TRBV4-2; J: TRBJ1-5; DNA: TGTGCCAGCAGCCAAGGGTGGGACAACTATAGCAATCAGCCCCAGCATTTT; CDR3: CASSQGWDNYSNQPQHF
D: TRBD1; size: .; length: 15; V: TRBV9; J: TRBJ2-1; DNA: TGTGCCAGCAGCGTCGGGACAGACCTCTACAATGAGCAGTTCTTC; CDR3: CASSVGTDLYNEQFF
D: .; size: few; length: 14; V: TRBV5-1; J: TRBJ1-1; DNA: TGCGCCAGCAGCCGACAGGAGATGAACACTGAAGCTTTCTTT; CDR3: CASSRQEMNTEAFF
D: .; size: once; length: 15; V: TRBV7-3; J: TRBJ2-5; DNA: TGTGCCAGCAGCTTAACCGGGGGTTTTCAAGAGACCCAGTACTTC; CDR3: CASSLTGGFQETQYF
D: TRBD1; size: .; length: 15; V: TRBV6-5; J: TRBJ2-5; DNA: TGTGCCAGCAGTCGGACAGGAACTTTGCAAGAGACCCAGTACTTC; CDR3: CASSRTGTLQETQYF
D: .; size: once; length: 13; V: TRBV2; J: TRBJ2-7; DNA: TGTGCCACCCTTGGGGGCAGCTCCTACGAGCAGTACTTC; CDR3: CATLGGSSYEQYF
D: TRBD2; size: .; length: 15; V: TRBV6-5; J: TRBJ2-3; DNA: TGTGCCAGCAGGGAGGCTCTAGCGGGGACCGCGGAGCAGTATTTT; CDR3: CASREALAGTAEQYF
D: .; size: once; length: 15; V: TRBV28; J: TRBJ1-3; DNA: TGTGCCAGCAGTCCAAGCGCGGGCCCCGGAAACACCATATATTTT; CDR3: CASSPSAGPGNTIYF
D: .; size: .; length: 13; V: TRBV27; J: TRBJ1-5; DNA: TGTGCCAGCAGTTTAAAGCAGGATCAGCCCCAGCATTTT; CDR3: CASSLKQDQPQHF
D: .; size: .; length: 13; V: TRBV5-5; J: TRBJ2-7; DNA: TGTGCCAGCAGCTTGTTGGCGGTCTACGAGCAGTACTTC; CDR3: CASSLLAVYEQYF
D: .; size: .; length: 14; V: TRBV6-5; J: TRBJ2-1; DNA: TGTGCCAGCAGTCTGGGGGCGGTTGGCAATGAGCAGTTCTTC; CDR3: CASSLGAVGNEQFF
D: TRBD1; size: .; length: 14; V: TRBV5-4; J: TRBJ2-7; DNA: TGTGCCAGCAGCTTGAAAGGGGGCTGGGACGAGCAGTACTTC; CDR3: CASSLKGGWDEQYF
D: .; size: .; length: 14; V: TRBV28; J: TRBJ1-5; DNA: TGTGCCAGCAGTGGGTCGCGGGCAAATCAGCCCCAGCATTTT; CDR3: CASSGSRANQPQHF
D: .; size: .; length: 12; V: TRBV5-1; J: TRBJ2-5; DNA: TGCGCCAGCAGCCGCGGACAAGAGACCCAGTACTTC; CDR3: CASSRGQETQYF
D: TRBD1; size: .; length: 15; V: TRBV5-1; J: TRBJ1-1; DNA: TGCGCCAGCAGCTTTTACGACAGGGGGCGAACTGAAGCTTTCTTT; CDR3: CASSFYDRGRTEAFF
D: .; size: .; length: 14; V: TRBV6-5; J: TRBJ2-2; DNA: TGTGCCAGCCCCCGGACAGCCAACACCGGGGAGCTGTTTTTT; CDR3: CASPRTANTGELFF
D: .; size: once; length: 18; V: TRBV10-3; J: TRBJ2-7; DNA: TGTGCCATCAGTGCCTACCCAACCCTAGCAGGGACATCCTACGAGCAGTACTTC; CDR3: CAISAYPTLAGTSYEQYF
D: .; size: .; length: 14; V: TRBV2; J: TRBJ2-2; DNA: TGTGCCAGCAGTGAGCGGCGGAGCACCGGGGAGCTGTTTTTT; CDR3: CASSERRSTGELFF
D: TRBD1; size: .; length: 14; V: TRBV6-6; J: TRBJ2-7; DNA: TGTGCCAGCAGTACCGACAGGGACTCCTACGAGCAGTACTTC; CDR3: CASSTDRDSYEQYF
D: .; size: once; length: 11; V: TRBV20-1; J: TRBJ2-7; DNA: TGCAGTGCTGGCGGGGCCTACGAGCAGTACTTC; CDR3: CSAGGAYEQYF
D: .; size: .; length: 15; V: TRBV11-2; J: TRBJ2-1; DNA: TGTGCCAGCAGCTTAACCGGGACACAGTCGGATGAGCAGTTCTTC; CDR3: CASSLTGTQSDEQFF
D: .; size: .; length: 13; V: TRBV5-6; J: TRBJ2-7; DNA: TGTGCCAGCAGCTTGGGACAGTATAACGAGCAGTACTTC; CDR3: CASSLGQYNEQYF
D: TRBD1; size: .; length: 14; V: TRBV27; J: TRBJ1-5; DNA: TGTGCCAGCAGTCCTGGACAGGTTTATCAGCCCCAGCATTTT; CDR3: CASSPGQVYQPQHF
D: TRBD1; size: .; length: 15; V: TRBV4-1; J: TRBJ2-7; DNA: TGCGCCAGCAGCCTACCGGGACAGGGGACCTACGAGCAGTACTTC; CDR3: CASSLPGQGTYEQYF
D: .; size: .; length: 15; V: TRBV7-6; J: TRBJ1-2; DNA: TGTGCCAGCAGCTCTAGGTCGACCGGGGAGTATGGCTACACCTTC; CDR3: CASSSRSTGEYGYTF
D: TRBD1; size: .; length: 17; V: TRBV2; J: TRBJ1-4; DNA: TGTGCCAGCAGCTACCTCCGGGACAGGGGATGGGATGAAAAACTGTTTTTT; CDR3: CASSYLRDRGWDEKLFF
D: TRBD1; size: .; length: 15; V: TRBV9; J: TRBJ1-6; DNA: TGTGCCAGCAGCTTCGGACAGGGTCGGAATTCACCCCTCCACTTT; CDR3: CASSFGQGRNSPLHF
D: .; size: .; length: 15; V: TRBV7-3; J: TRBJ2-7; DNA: TGTGCCAGCAGCTTAAGCAGGGTATCATCCTACGAGCAGTACTTC; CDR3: CASSLSRVSSYEQYF
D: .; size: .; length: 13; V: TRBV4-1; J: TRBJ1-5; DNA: TGCGCCAGCAGCCAAGATCCCGGGCAGCCCCAGCATTTT; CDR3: CASSQDPGQPQHF
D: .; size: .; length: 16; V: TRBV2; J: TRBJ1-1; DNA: TGTGCCAGCAGAGTGGGGCTACAGGGCTCGAACACTGAAGCTTTCTTT; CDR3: CASRVGLQGSNTEAFF
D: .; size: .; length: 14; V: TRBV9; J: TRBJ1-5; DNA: TGTGCCAGCAGCGTAGGTGGCGGGGGGGAGCCCCAGCATTTT; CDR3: CASSVGGGGEPQHF
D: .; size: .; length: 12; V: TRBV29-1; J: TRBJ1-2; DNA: TGCAGCGTTGAAGAGCGGTCCCAAGGCTACACCTTC; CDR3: CSVEERSQGYTF